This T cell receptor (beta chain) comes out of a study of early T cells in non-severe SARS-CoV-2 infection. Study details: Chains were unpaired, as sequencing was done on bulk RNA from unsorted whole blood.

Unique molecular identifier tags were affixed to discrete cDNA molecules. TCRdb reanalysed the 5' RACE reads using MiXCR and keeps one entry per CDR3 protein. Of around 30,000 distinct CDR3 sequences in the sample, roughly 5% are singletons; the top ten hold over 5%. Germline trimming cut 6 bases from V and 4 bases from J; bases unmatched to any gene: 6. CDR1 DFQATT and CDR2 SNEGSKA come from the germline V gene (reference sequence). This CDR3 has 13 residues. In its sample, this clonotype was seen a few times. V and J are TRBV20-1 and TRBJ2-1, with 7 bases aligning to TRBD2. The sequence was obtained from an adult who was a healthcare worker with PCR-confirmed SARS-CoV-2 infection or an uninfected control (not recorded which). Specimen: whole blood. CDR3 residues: CSAQSGNYNEQFF. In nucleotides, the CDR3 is TGCAGTGCCCAAAGCGGGAATTACAATGAGCAGTTCTTC.